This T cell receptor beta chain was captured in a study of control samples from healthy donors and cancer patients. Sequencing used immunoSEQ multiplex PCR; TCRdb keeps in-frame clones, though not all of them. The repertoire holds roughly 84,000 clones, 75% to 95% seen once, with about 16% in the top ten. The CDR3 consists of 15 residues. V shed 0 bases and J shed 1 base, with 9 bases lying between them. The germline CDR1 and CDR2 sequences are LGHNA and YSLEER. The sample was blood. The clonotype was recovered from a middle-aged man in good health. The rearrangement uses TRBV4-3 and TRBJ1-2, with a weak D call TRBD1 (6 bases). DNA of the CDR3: TGCGCCAGCAGCCAAGATGACAGGCTTAACTATGGCTACACCTTC. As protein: CASSQDDRLNYGYTF.